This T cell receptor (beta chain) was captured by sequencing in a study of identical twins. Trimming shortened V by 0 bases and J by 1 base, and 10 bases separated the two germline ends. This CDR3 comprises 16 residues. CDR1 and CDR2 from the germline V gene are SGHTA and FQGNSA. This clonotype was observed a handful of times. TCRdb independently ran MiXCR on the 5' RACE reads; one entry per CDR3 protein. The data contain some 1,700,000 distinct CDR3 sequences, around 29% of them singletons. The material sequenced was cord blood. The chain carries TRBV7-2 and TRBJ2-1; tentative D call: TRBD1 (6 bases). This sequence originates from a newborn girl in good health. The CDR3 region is CASSLASQGSYNEQFF. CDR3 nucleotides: TGTGCCAGCAGCTTAGCATCCCAGGGGTCCTACAATGAGCAGTTCTTC. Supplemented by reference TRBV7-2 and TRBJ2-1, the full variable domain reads GAGVSQSPSNKVTEKGKDVELRCDPISGHTALYWYRQSLGQGLEFLIYFQGNSAPDKSGLPSDRFSAERTGGSVSTLTIQRTQQEDSAVYLCASSLASQGSYNEQFFGPGTRLTVL.